A single sample is the source of the 9 T cell receptor beta chains below, sequenced in a study of cytomegalovirus exposure and HLA in healthy donors. The study ran its PCR with 60 Vbeta and 13 Jbeta primers. Repertoires were generated with immunoSEQ multiplex PCR, while TCRdb's copy carries only in-frame clones and drops some. The sample lists about 140,000 clones; less than 85% were seen once. Sequencing input: PBMCs. The receptor source for this set is a man aged 35-49 years in good health and CMV-seronegative.

This rearrangement joins TRBV6-5 to TRBJ2-7; TRBD2 agrees at 14 bases. V shed 5 bases, J shed 6 bases, and the junction held 6 bases outside the gene matches. CDR1 and CDR2 (germline): MNHEY, SVGAGI. The CDR3 spans 15 residues. The CDR3, as DNA: TGTGCCAGCAGTCGCGGGACTAGCGGGAGCTCCGAGCAGTACTTC. Translating it yields CASSRGTSGSSEQYF.

This chain connects TRBV2 to TRBJ2-2, with 8 bases identical to TRBD2. The ends lost 7 bases at V and 3 bases at J; junction bases unmatched: 4. In germline, CDR1 is SNHLY, CDR2 FYNNEI. This CDR3 is 14 amino acids long. The CDR3 here is CASNQRGYTGELFF. CDR3 in DNA: TGTGCCAGCAACCAGCGGGGGTACACCGGGGAGCTGTTTTTT.

The CDR3 sequence is CASSGVAEGYNEQFF. CDR3 in DNA: TGTGCCAGCAGTGGTGTAGCGGAGGGCTACAATGAGCAGTTCTTC. V is TRBV6-1 and J is TRBJ2-1; maybe TRBD2 (6 bases). The V end was cut by 4 bases, the J end by 3 bases, with 13 bases between. The V gene's germline CDR1 is MNHNS and CDR2 SASEGT. The length of the CDR3 is 15 residues.

Concerning this clone: At one end, the junction sequence differs from germline, possibly due to a read error. This chain joins TRBV7-8 and TRBJ2-5, with TRBD1 matching over 9 bases. This CDR3 is built from 15 residues. The germline gives CDR1 SGHVS, CDR2 FQNEAQ. CDR3 coding DNA: TGTGTCAGCAGCTTCTACAGGGGGCTACAAGAGACCCAGTACTTC. Its protein product is CVSSFYRGLQETQYF.

The rearrangement uses TRBV5-4 and TRBJ2-7, with 7 bases lining up with TRBD1. The CDR3 loop spans 13 amino acids. Germline CDR1 SGHNT, CDR2 YYREEE (reference sequence). V was clipped by 6 bases and J by 3 bases; unmatched bases: 6. CDR3 protein: CASNRQGGYEQYF. DNA of the CDR3: TGTGCCAGCAACCGACAGGGCGGCTACGAGCAGTACTTC.

Worth noting for this clone: The same CDR3 is also encoded by other DNA sequences in this sample. This chain uses TRBV18 with TRBJ2-3; the match to TRBD1 covers 9 bases. The trim removed 3 bases at V and 2 bases at J, leaving 6 bases unmatched. The CDR3 spans 16 residues. The V gene's germline CDR1 is KGHSH and CDR2 LQKENI. In DNA form, the CDR3 reads TGTGCCAGCTCACCGGCCGGGACAGGGTTCACAGATACGCAGTATTTT. Its protein is CASSPAGTGFTDTQYF.

The count of this clone is one. The J gene is TRBJ2-4, the V gene TRBV7-8, with TRBD2 matching 7 bases. V trimming: 2 bases; J trimming: 8 bases; junction bases outside the gene matches: 9. This CDR3 is built from 15 residues. The germline gives CDR1 SGHVS, CDR2 FQNEAQ. The CDR3 nucleotides read TGTGCCAGCAGCTTAACACGGGGGACTAAAGACATTCAGTACTTC. Its translation: CASSLTRGTKDIQYF. Full variable domain (outside the CDR3, taken from reference TRBV7-8 and TRBJ2-4): GAGVSQSPRYKVAKRGQDVALRCDPISGHVSLFWYQQALGQGPEFLTYFQNEAQLDKSGLPSDRFFAERPEGSVSTLKIQRTQQEDSAVYLCASSLTRGTKDIQYFGAGTRLSVL.

The chain is built from TRBV7-9 and TRBJ2-6, with D unresolved. The V end was cut by 4 bases, the J end by 0 bases, with 7 bases between. This CDR3 comprises 15 residues. Germline V gene data show CDR1 as SEHNR and CDR2 as FQNEAQ (reference sequence). The CDR3 region is CASSSDFSGANVLTF. CDR3 in DNA: TGTGCCAGCAGCTCAGACTTCTCTGGGGCCAACGTCCTGACTTTC.

This rearrangement joins TRBV18 to TRBJ1-2; D possibly corresponds to TRBD1 (5 bases). Per the germline V gene, CDR1 is KGHSH and CDR2 is LQKENI. CDR3 length: 14 residues. Trimming took 3 bases from V and 4 from J, leaving 12 bases between them. The CDR3 reads CASSPRDFTYGYTF. CDR3 nucleotides: TGTGCCAGCTCACCGCGGGACTTCACCTATGGCTACACCTTC.